This T cell receptor beta chain came from a study of T cell repertoires in cytomegalovirus infection. Study summary: From public TCR beta signatures came an indication of both CMV infection and matching HLA type. Regarding the study as a whole: HLA-C-restricted CMV-specific TCR beta clonotypes were dominant in the ex vivo response.

TCRdb redid the calling of the reads with MiXCR, one entry per CDR3 protein. The data hold fewer than 200,000 distinct CDR3 sequences, with approximately 14% observed a single time. Regarding this clonotype: What it binds is not known.

The sample taken for sequencing was PBMCs. This TCR derives from a human donor in good health (CMV status not recorded). Some clones in this sample may be carry-over from other donors' samples.

Here the CDR3 reads CASSYQGLANYGYTF. The DNA of the CDR3 is TGTGCCAGCAGTTATCAGGGACTAGCTAACTATGGCTACACCTTC. The gene calls are TRBV6-8 and TRBJ1-2, with a possible D match to TRBD1 (5 bases). Trimming took off 3 bases at V and 0 bases at J, with 11 bases between the two ends. Germline V gene data show CDR1 as MNHGY and CDR2 as SAAAGT. This CDR3 region has 15 residues.